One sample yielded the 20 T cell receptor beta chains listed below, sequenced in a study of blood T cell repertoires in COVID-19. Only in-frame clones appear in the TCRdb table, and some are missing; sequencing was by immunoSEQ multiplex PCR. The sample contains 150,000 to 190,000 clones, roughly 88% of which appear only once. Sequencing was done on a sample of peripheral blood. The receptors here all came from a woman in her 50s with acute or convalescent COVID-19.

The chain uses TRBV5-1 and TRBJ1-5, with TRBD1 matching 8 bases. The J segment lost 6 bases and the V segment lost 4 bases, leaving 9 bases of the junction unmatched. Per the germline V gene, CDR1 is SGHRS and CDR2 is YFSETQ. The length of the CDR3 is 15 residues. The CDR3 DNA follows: TGCGCCAGCAGCCCCGGGCAGGGGGCTGCTCAGCCCCAGCATTTT. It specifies CASSPGQGAAQPQHF.

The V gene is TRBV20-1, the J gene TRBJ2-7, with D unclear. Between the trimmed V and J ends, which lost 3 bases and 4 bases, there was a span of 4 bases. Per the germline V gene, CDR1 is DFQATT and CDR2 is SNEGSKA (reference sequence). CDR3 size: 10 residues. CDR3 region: CSASMYEQYF. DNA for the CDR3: TGCAGTGCTAGCATGTACGAGCAGTACTTC.

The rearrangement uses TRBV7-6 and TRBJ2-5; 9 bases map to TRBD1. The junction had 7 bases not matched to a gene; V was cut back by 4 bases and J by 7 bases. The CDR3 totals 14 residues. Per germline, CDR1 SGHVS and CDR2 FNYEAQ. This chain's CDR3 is CASSSRDRDGTQYF. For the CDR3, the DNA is TGTGCCAGCAGCTCCCGGGACAGGGATGGGACCCAGTACTTC.

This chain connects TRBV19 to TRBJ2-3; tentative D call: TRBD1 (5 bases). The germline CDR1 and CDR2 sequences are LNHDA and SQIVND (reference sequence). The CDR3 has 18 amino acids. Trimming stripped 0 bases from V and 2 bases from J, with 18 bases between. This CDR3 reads CASSIDFASRTHTDTQYF. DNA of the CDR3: TGTGCCAGTAGTATAGATTTCGCGAGTAGGACACACACAGATACGCAGTATTTT.

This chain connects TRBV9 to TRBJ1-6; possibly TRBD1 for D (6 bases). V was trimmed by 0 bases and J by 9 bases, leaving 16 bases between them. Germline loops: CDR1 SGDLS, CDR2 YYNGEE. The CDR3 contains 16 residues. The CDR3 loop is CASSVGGAGDGSPLHF. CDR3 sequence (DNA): TGTGCCAGCAGCGTAGGAGGAGCAGGGGATGGTTCACCCCTCCACTTT.

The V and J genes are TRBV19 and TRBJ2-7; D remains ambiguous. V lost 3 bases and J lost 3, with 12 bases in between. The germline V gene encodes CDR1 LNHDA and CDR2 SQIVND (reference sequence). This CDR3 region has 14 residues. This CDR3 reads CASSMGTDYYEQYF. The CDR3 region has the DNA TGTGCCAGTAGTATGGGCACGGATTACTACGAGCAGTACTTC.

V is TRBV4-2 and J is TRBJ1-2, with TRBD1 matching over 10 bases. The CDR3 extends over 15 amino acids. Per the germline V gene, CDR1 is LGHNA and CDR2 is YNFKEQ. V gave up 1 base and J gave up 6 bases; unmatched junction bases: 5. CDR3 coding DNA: TGTGCCAGCAGCCAAGGACAGGGGGCGGGGAATGGCTACACCTTC. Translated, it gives CASSQGQGAGNGYTF.

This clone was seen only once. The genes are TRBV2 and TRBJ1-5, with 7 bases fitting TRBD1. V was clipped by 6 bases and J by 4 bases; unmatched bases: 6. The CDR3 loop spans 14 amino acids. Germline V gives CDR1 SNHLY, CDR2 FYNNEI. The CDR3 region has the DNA TGTGCCAGCAGAGAGACAGGGTTAAATCAGCCCCAGCATTTT. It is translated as CASRETGLNQPQHF.

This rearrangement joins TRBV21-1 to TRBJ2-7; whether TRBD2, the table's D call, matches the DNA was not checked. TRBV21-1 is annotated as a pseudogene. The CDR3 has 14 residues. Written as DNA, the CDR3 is TGTGCCAGAATACGACTAGCGGGAGACGGGGAGCAGTACTTC. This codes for CARIRLAGDGEQYF.

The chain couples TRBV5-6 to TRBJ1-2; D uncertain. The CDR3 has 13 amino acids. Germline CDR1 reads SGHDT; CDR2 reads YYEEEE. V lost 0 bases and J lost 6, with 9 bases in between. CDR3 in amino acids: CASSLGLTDGYTF. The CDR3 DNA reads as TGTGCCAGCAGCTTGGGACTTACGGATGGCTACACCTTC. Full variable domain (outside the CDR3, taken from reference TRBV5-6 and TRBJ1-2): DAGVTQSPTHLIKTRGQQVTLRCSPKSGHDTVSWYQQALGQGPQFIFQYYEEEERQRGNFPDRFSGHQFPNYSSELNVNALLLGDSALYLCASSLGLTDGYTFGSGTRLTVV.

CDR3 nucleotide sequence: TGTGCCAGCATAAAGAGCCAGGGGTCCGGGGAGCTGTTTTTT. Encoded protein: CASIKSQGSGELFF. This chain links TRBV28 with TRBJ2-2, with D possibly being TRBD1 (6 bases). V gave up 7 bases and J gave up 6 bases, with 15 bases separating them. The CDR3 totals 14 residues. From germline, CDR1 is MDHEN and CDR2 SYDVKM.

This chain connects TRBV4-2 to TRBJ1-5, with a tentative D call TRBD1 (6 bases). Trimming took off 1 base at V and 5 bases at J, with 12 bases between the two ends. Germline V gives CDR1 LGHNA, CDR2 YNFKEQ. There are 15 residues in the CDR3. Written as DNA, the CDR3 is TGTGCCAGCAGCCAAGGACCGGGGGGCGATCAGCCCCAGCATTTT. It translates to CASSQGPGGDQPQHF.

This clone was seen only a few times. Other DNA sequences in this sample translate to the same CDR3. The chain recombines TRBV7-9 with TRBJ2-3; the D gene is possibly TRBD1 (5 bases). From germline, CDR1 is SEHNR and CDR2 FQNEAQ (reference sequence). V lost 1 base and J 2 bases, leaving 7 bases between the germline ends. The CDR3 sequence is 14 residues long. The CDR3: CASSLEGSTDTQYF. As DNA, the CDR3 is TGTGCCAGCAGCTTAGAGGGGTCCACAGATACGCAGTATTTT.

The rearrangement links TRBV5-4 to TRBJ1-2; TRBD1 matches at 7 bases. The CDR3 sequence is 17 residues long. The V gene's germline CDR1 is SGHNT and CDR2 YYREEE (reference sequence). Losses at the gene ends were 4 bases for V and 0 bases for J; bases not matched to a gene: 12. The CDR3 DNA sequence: TGTGCCAGCAGCCCTAAACAGGGGCTGGCTGCTAACTATGGCTACACCTTC. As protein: CASSPKQGLAANYGYTF.

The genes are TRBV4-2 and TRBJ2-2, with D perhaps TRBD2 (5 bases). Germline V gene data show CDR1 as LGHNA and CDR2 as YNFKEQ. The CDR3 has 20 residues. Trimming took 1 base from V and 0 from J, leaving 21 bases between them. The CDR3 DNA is TGTGCCAGCAGCCAAGGGTCTACCTTCCGACTATTGACGAACACCGGGGAGCTGTTTTTT. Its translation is CASSQGSTFRLLTNTGELFF.

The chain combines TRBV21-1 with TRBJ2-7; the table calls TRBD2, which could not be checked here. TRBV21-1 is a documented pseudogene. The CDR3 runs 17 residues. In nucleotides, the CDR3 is TGTGCCAGCAGCACCGCGGGGGAGAGCGGAGTGGGTGTGGGACAGTACTTC. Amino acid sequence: CASSTAGESGVGVGQYF.

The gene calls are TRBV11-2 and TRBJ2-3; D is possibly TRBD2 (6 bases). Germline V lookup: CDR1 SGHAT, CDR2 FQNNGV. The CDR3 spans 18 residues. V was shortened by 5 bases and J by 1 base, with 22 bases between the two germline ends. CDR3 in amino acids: CASSKRSSASSGTDTQYF. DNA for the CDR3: TGTGCCAGCAGCAAGAGGTCTAGCGCAAGTTCGGGCACAGATACGCAGTATTTT.

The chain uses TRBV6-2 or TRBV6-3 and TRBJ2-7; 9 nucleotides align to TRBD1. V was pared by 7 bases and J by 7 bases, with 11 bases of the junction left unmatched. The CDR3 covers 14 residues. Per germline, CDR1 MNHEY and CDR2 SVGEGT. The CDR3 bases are TGTGCCAGCACCCCGAACAGGGGGCGCCGAGAGCAGTACTTC. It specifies CASTPNRGRREQYF.

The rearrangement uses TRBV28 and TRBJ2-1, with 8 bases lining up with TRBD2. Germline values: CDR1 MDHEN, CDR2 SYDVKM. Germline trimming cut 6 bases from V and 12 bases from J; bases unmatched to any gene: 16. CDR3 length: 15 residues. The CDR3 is CASSLGTSLILPQFF. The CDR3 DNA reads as TGTGCCAGCAGCCTTGGGACTAGTTTAATTCTTCCGCAGTTCTTC. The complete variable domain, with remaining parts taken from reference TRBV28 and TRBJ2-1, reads DVKVTQSSRYLVKRTGEKVFLECVQDMDHENMFWYRQDPGLGLRLIYFSYDVKMKEKGDIPEGYSVSREKKERFSLILESASTNQTSMYLCASSLGTSLILPQFFGPGTRLTVL.

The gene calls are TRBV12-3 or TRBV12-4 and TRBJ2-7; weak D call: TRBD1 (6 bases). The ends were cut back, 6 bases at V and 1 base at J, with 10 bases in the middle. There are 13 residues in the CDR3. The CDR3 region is CASRRTGSYEQYF. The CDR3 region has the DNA TGTGCCAGCAGGCGAACAGGGTCCTACGAGCAGTACTTC.